The rows below give T cell receptor beta chains drawn from one sample of a study of blood T cell repertoires in COVID-19. Data came from immunoSEQ multiplex PCR; TCRdb stores just in-frame clones and leaves some out. The data show hundreds of thousands of clones, with 70% to 90% seen just once and 3% held by the top ten. The sequenced sample consisted of peripheral blood. Every receptor here comes from a man younger than 35 with active or convalescent COVID-19. Both conserved end residues are part of each CDR3. The order of the fields is J gene, clone size, D gene, V gene, CDR3 DNA, CDR3 protein. The D gene is left open where the match is weak. Clone size is shown for a subset of rows, as once, few, many or a class of expanded clone.

>TRBJ1-3|.|.|TRBV19
TGTGCCAGTAGTTTAGACGGCCCGGGGAGCTCTGGAAACACCATATATTTT
CASSLDGPGSSGNTIYF
>TRBJ1-5|.|TRBD1|TRBV2
TGTGCCAGCAGTAAGGGACAGGGAGGCACCAATCAGCCCCAGCATTTT
CASSKGQGGTNQPQHF
>TRBJ1-1|.|.|TRBV18
TGTGCCAGCTCGTTGAAACAGGGTAAGGGGCTGGCTTTCTTT
CASSLKQGKGLAFF
>TRBJ2-2|.|.|TRBV14
TGTGCCAGCAGCCGCAGACTCGCGGGCACCGGGGAGCTGTTTTTT
CASSRRLAGTGELFF
>TRBJ1-1|.|.|TRBV2
TGTGCCAGCAGTGGGTTGATGCGGAACACTGAAGCTTTCTTT
CASSGLMRNTEAFF
>TRBJ1-5|.|TRBD1|TRBV14
TGTGCCAGCAGCCAAGTCGGGGACAGGGAAAATCAGCCCCAGCATTTT
CASSQVGDRENQPQHF
>TRBJ1-1|once|.|TRBV11-2
TGTGCCAGCAGCCCGACAGTGGGGGGGAACACTGAAGCTTTCTTT
CASSPTVGGNTEAFF
>TRBJ1-4|.|.|TRBV7-9
TGTGCCAGCAGCCCAGGGCTTCGTGAAAAACTGTTTTTT
CASSPGLREKLFF
>TRBJ1-5|few|.|TRBV6-6
TGTGCCAGCAGTTCAAAATCCCAGCCCCAGCATTTT
CASSSKSQPQHF
>TRBJ1-2|once|.|TRBV5-4
TGTGCCAGCAGCACCATAGCGGCCAGTGCCGATGGCTACACCTTC
CASSTIAASADGYTF
>TRBJ1-2|once|.|TRBV6-2/TRBV6-3
TGTGCCAGCAGTTACTCAAGTCAGATTGGCTACACCTTC
CASSYSSQIGYTF
>TRBJ1-2|.|.|TRBV7-2
TGTGCCAGCGGCCAGGGGAATGGCTACACCTTC
CASGQGNGYTF
>TRBJ2-7|few|.|TRBV15
TGTGCCACCAGCAGAGAGTACGGGGAATCCTACGAGCAGTACTTC
CATSREYGESYEQYF
>TRBJ1-2|few|TRBD1|TRBV28
TGTGCCAGCATCCACCCTGCGGGGGGACAGGGGGATCGTGGCTACACCTTC
CASIHPAGGQGDRGYTF
>TRBJ2-3|.|.|TRBV15
TGTGCCACCAGCAGAGATCTAGGCCGTTTGGATACGCAGTATTTT
CATSRDLGRLDTQYF
>TRBJ2-2|medium-sized|.|TRBV6-2/TRBV6-3
TGTGCCAGCAGTTACTCGGCTAGCGATGGCGGGGAGCTGTTTTTT
CASSYSASDGGELFF
>TRBJ2-5|.|TRBD2|TRBV5-1
TGCGCCAGCAGCCAGGTCGGGGACTACAGTGTCCAGTACTTC
CASSQVGDYSVQYF
>TRBJ1-5|.|.|TRBV7-2
TGTGCCAGCAGCTTAAATAGGGGCTATCAGCCCCAGCATTTT
CASSLNRGYQPQHF
>TRBJ1-5|.|TRBD1|TRBV5-5
TGTGCCAGCAGCCCAGGGACAGGGCCCAATCAGCCCCAGCATTTT
CASSPGTGPNQPQHF
>TRBJ1-4|once|TRBD1|TRBV6-5
TGTGCCAGCCAACAGGGGGCAGCTAATGAAAAACTGTTTTTT
CASQQGAANEKLFF
>TRBJ2-6|few|.|TRBV7-9
TGTGCCAGCAGACTACTAGTCTCTGGGGCCAACGTCCTGACTTTC
CASRLLVSGANVLTF
>TRBJ2-7|many|TRBD1|TRBV15
TGTGCCACCAGCACGGGACAGGGCATTTCATCCTACGAGCAGTACTTC
CATSTGQGISSYEQYF
>TRBJ2-7|.|TRBD2|TRBV9
TGTGCCAGCAGCGTAGATCTAGCGGGAGCATTCGAGCAGTACTTC
CASSVDLAGAFEQYF
>TRBJ2-5|.|TRBD2|TRBV5-4
TGTGCCAGCAGCTCGGGGGTAGCGGGAGTGGAGGAGACCCAGTACTTC
CASSSGVAGVEETQYF
>TRBJ1-2|.|TRBD1|TRBV7-8
TGTGCCAGCAGCCCACCCGTTCCCGGGACAGGATTTTTAGATGGCTACACCTTC
CASSPPVPGTGFLDGYTF
>TRBJ1-6|once|.|TRBV6-1
TGTGCCAGCAGTGAGGCGGTTTTGGATTCACCCCTCCACTTT
CASSEAVLDSPLHF
>TRBJ2-6|.|.|TRBV19
TGTGCCAGTAATGGGGCGAGCTCTGGGGCCAACGTCCTGACTTTC
CASNGASSGANVLTF
>TRBJ1-2|.|TRBD1|TRBV5-1
TGCGCCAGCAGCTTGTCGACAGGGCCTTTGTATGGCTACACCTTC
CASSLSTGPLYGYTF
>TRBJ1-1|.|.|TRBV7-9
TGTGCCAGCAGCTTAGGGAAGAGGGTAACTGAAGCTTTCTTT
CASSLGKRVTEAFF
>TRBJ1-2|.|.|TRBV3-1/TRBV3-2
TGTGCCAGCAGCCGCGGGCCTGACGGGGGCTACACCTTC
CASSRGPDGGYTF
>TRBJ1-1|.|.|TRBV6-2/TRBV6-3
TGTGCCAGCAGTCAACAGGGTTTTAACACTGAAGCTTTCTTT
CASSQQGFNTEAFF
>TRBJ1-4|.|TRBD1|TRBV19
TGTGCCAGTAGTACGATACAGGGGGCGCGTGAAAAACTGTTTTTT
CASSTIQGAREKLFF
>TRBJ1-6|.|.|TRBV6-5
TGTGCCAGCAGTTACGGGCAGCTTCTGGACCTCCACTTT
CASSYGQLLDLHF
>TRBJ2-7|.|TRBD2|TRBV5-6
TGTGCCAGCAGCCAGTGGGGACTAGCGGGCTCCTACGAGCAGTACTTC
CASSQWGLAGSYEQYF
>TRBJ2-7|once|.|TRBV10-3
TGTGCCATCAGTGATTTCGGTTATGGTAACGAGCAGTACTTC
CAISDFGYGNEQYF
>TRBJ1-1|.|.|TRBV27
TGTGCCAGCAGTACAAGACTCGGCGGGGGCCGAGCTTTCTTT
CASSTRLGGGRAFF
>TRBJ1-3|.|.|TRBV5-4
TGTGCCAGCAGCTTACAGTCCTCTGGAAACACCATATATTTT
CASSLQSSGNTIYF
>TRBJ2-1|once|.|TRBV2
TGTGCCAGCAGTGAATTGCTAGCGACGTACAATGAGCAGTTCTTC
CASSELLATYNEQFF
>TRBJ2-7|.|.|TRBV30
TGTGCCTGGGGTGTGGCCCATAACTACGAGCAGTACTTC
CAWGVAHNYEQYF
>TRBJ1-6|.|.|TRBV5-4
TGTGCCAGCAGCTTGAAGGCGAATAGGGGCCCCACTTCACCCCTCCACTTT
CASSLKANRGPTSPLHF
>TRBJ2-2|.|.|TRBV6-2/TRBV6-3
TGTGCCAGCAGTTTAGTAGGGGAGCTGTTTTTT
CASSLVGELFF
>TRBJ2-1|.|TRBD2|TRBV9
TGTGCCAGCAGCGTAGAGGCGGGAGTGGCCTACAATGAGCAGTTCTTC
CASSVEAGVAYNEQFF
>TRBJ2-7|.|TRBD1|TRBV5-8
TGTGCCAGCAGCTTGGGGGACAGCTTAGCCTACGAGCAGTACTTC
CASSLGDSLAYEQYF
>TRBJ1-3|few|TRBD1|TRBV7-2
TGTGCCAGCAGCTTGGACAGGTCTTGGAACACCATATATTTT
CASSLDRSWNTIYF
>TRBJ2-7|.|.|TRBV10-3
TGTGCGATCCGGGACTTCATCTCCTACGAGCAGTACTTC
CAIRDFISYEQYF
>TRBJ1-2|.|.|TRBV5-1
TGCGCCAGCAGCTTTGAGAGTAGGGGTTATGGCTACACCTTC
CASSFESRGYGYTF
>TRBJ2-3|.|TRBD2|TRBV3-1/TRBV3-2
TGTGCCAGCAGCCACTCTAGCGGGAGCGGGTGGGGGCAGTATTTT
CASSHSSGSGWGQYF
>TRBJ1-5|.|.|TRBV2
TGTGCCAGCTCTCGAATAGATAGCAATCAGCCCCAGCATTTT
CASSRIDSNQPQHF
>TRBJ2-1|.|.|TRBV7-9
TGTGCCTGCCCGTTGGGCGCCTCTTTGGGAGGTGAGCAGTTCTTC
CACPLGASLGGEQFF
>TRBJ2-1|.|TRBD1|TRBV6-5
TGTGCCAGCAGTCCCCAGAGTTGGGACAGCAATGAGCAGTTCTTC
CASSPQSWDSNEQFF
>TRBJ1-2|.|.|TRBV14
TGTGCCAGCAGCCGGACCACAGGGAGAGGCTACACCTTC
CASSRTTGRGYTF
>TRBJ2-7|.|.|TRBV11-1
TGTGCCAGCAGCTGGCAAAGCGCGACCTACGAGCAGTACTTC
CASSWQSATYEQYF
>TRBJ2-5|.|.|TRBV13
TGTGCCAGCAGCTTATACTACAGGGCCGGGGAGACCCAGTACTTC
CASSLYYRAGETQYF
>TRBJ1-5|.|.|TRBV27
TGTGCCAGCAGTCCTCGGGTTAGCAATCAGCCCCAGCATTTT
CASSPRVSNQPQHF
>TRBJ1-5|few|.|TRBV27
TGTGCCAGCAGCCCACAGGGCTATAGCAATCAGCCCCAGCATTTT
CASSPQGYSNQPQHF
>TRBJ2-7|once|TRBD2|TRBV4-3
TGCGCCAGCAGCCCCGGGACTAGCGCGACCTACGAGCAGTACTTC
CASSPGTSATYEQYF
>TRBJ1-2|.|.|TRBV4-1
TGCGCCAGCAGCCAAGAGGGCAGTAAGTCCTATGGCTACACCTTC
CASSQEGSKSYGYTF
>TRBJ2-2|.|.|TRBV7-9
TGTGCCAGCAGCCCACCGGCTCAGGGGAACACCGGGGAGCTGTTTTTT
CASSPPAQGNTGELFF
>TRBJ2-7|.|.|TRBV30
TGTGCCTGGGAGAGGACAGAGGCGAAGTACGAGCAGTACTTC
CAWERTEAKYEQYF